The 14 T cell receptor beta chains presented below share a single source sample, sequenced in a study of regulatory T cells in long-lasting Graves disease (dated by TCRdb to 2020 to 2022). The sample's time point label is to be understood as: persistent/refractory GD, antithyroid drugs over 5 years with positive TRAb. For both TCR sequencing and RNA sequencing, RNA was extracted from PBMCs in TRIzol. The protocol used for the library was multiplex PCR. The reads were generated on an Illumina HiSeq 4000. To build TCR beta libraries, CDR3 regions were amplified by Arm-PCR using iRepertoire HTBI primers. Clones were called with MiXCR by TCRdb after fastp trimmed the public reads at Q25, and only in-frame beta chains were retained. Each CDR3 protein appears once, grouped with its most common genes and DNA. The sample table records approximately 350,000 distinct CDR3 sequences; roughly 24% of these occur just once. The ten most abundant clones make up around 30% of the sample.

Sequencing was performed on peripheral blood mononuclear cells (PBMCs), taken when the disease was refractory, from a patient treated with antithyroid drugs. The receptors shown here come from a woman aged 35 to 49 with Graves disease. Donor details come from another sample of the same person, matched by shared clones.

This clonotype was observed a handful of times. The chain couples TRBV20-1 to TRBJ2-7; TRBD2 matches 9 bases. With V trimmed by 1 base and J by 2 bases, 12 bases remained unmatched. The CDR3 covers 17 residues. CDR1 and CDR2 (germline): DFQATT, SNEGSKA (reference sequence). CDR3 residues: CSARGPLLAGSTYEQYF. The CDR3 nucleotides are TGCAGTGCTAGAGGGCCCCTACTAGCGGGTAGCACCTACGAGCAGTACTTC.

This clonotype was detected ten times or more. J is TRBJ1-5 and V is TRBV27, with 7 bases matching TRBD1. The V and J ends lost 1 base and 5 bases, in that order; junction bases with no gene match: 8. The V gene's germline CDR1 is MNHEY and CDR2 SMNVEV (reference sequence). This CDR3 has 16 residues. The CDR3 nucleotides read TGTGCCAGCAGTTTATACAGGACAGGAAAAGATCAGCCCCAGCATTTT. This codes for CASSLYRTGKDQPQHF.

In this sample, this clonotype turned up many times. This chain connects TRBV2 to TRBJ2-5; D may correspond to TRBD1 or TRBD2 (5 bases each). The germline V and J ends were trimmed by 8 bases and 5 bases, with 21 bases remaining between them. Germline V gene sequence: CDR1 SNHLY, CDR2 FYNNEI. The CDR3 sequence is 15 residues long. In nucleotides, the CDR3 is TGTGCCAGCCAGTCCCTCGGGACCCGGAGGGAGACCCAGTACTTC. It translates to CASQSLGTRRETQYF.

Many counts were recorded for this clonotype. The rearrangement links TRBV12-3 or TRBV12-4 to TRBJ1-2, with 9 bases fitting TRBD1. The CDR3 is 16 amino acids. Germline trimming cut 8 bases from V and 1 base from J; bases unmatched to any gene: 11. The CDR3 region is CASRTVPGQGNYGYTF. Here the CDR3 DNA reads TGTGCCAGCCGCACCGTGCCGGGACAGGGTAACTATGGCTACACCTTC.

DNA of the CDR3: TGTGCCAGCAGCCGACCGGGACTAGGATACGGTGAGCAGTTCTTC. Translated, it gives CASSRPGLGYGEQFF. The chain links TRBV27 to TRBJ2-1, with 8 bases that match TRBD2. CDR1 MNHEY and CDR2 SMNVEV come from the germline V gene (reference sequence). The CDR3 contains 15 residues. V lost 6 bases and J lost 9; bases outside the gene matches: 13.

There are a few counts of this clonotype. This chain uses TRBV14 with TRBJ2-6; 9 bases are a match to TRBD1. The CDR3 runs to 20 residues. The V gene's germline CDR1 is SGHDN and CDR2 FVKESK. Trimming at V came to 1 base and at J to 4 bases, leaving 14 bases not matched to a gene. The CDR3 protein is CASSQALTPGQGYGANVLTF. In DNA form, the CDR3 reads TGTGCCAGCAGCCAAGCCCTTACTCCGGGACAGGGTTACGGGGCCAACGTCCTGACTTTC.

This clonotype was seen ten or more times. V is TRBV6-2 or TRBV6-3 and J is TRBJ2-7; tentatively, D is TRBD2 (6 bases). The germline gives CDR1 MNHEY, CDR2 SVGEGT. The CDR3 runs 13 residues. V was clipped by 4 bases and J by 3 bases, with 10 bases between them. In DNA form, the CDR3 reads TGTGCCAGCAGTTCTACCGGGGGCTACGAGCAGTACTTC. It specifies CASSSTGGYEQYF.

In its sample, this clonotype was seen many times. The chain uses TRBV28 and TRBJ1-4; D ambiguous. This CDR3 is 14 amino acids long. Between the trimmed V and J ends, which lost 5 bases and 7 bases, there was a span of 14 bases. Germline loops: CDR1 MDHEN, CDR2 SYDVKM. CDR3 sequence reads: CASSPGRLVEKLFF. The DNA for the CDR3 is TGTGCCAGCAGTCCAGGAAGGTTGGTTGAAAAACTGTTTTTT.

This clonotype was counted a few times. The chain couples TRBV2 to TRBJ2-1, with TRBD2 as a possible D gene (5 bases). CDR1 SNHLY and CDR2 FYNNEI come from the germline V gene. The germline V and J ends were trimmed by 5 bases and 6 bases, with 20 bases remaining between them. This CDR3 comprises 16 residues. Written as DNA, the CDR3 is TGTGCCAGCAGTTACCCGACGGAATTCGGGATCAATGAGCAGTTCTTC. Amino acids: CASSYPTEFGINEQFF. The full variable domain, its missing parts supplied by reference TRBV2 and TRBJ2-1, is EPEVTQTPSHQVTQMGQEVILRCVPISNHLYFYWYRQILGQKVEFLVSFYNNEISEKSEIFDDQFSVERPDGSNFTLKIRSTKLEDSAMYFCASSYPTEFGINEQFFGPGTRLTVL.

V usage is TRBV28 and J usage is TRBJ2-7; D tentatively reads TRBD1 or TRBD2 (5 bases each). The CDR3 runs 13 residues. Trimming shortened V by 5 bases and J by 3 bases, and 11 bases separated the two germline ends. CDR1 is MDHEN and CDR2 is SYDVKM in the germline V gene. This CDR3 reads CASSIRGDYEQYF. As DNA, the CDR3 is TGTGCCAGCAGTATTCGGGGCGACTACGAGCAGTACTTC.

V usage is TRBV2 and J usage is TRBJ2-1, with unresolved D. The CDR3 totals 14 residues. From germline, CDR1 is SNHLY and CDR2 FYNNEI. The germline V and J ends were trimmed by 5 bases and 9 bases, with 17 bases remaining between them. In DNA, the CDR3 is TGTGCCAGCAGTTATAAACTGAGCTCAGGTGAGCAGTTCTTC. Translated, it gives CASSYKLSSGEQFF.

The chain uses TRBV9 and TRBJ2-5; perhaps TRBD1 as D (5 bases). This CDR3 region has 13 residues. V dropped 1 base and J dropped 5 bases, with 9 bases sitting between them. The germline gives CDR1 SGDLS, CDR2 YYNGEE. CDR3 in amino acids: CASSVQGTETQYF. The CDR3 DNA sequence: TGTGCCAGCAGCGTACAGGGAACGGAGACCCAGTACTTC.

The chain combines TRBV20-1 with TRBJ2-7, with 13 bases identical to TRBD2. The CDR3 runs to 14 residues. The V gene's germline CDR1 is DFQATT and CDR2 SNEGSKA (reference sequence). The junction had 2 bases not matched to a gene; V was cut back by 3 bases and J by 3 bases. CDR3 protein: CSARGLAGFYEQYF. CDR3 nucleotide sequence: TGCAGTGCTAGGGGACTAGCGGGATTCTACGAGCAGTACTTC.

This clonotype has ten or more counts. The CDR3 DNA reads TGTGCCAGCAGTCTAAGGAGTTTGGGTGAAAAACTGTTTTTT. As protein: CASSLRSLGEKLFF. The chain is built from TRBV12-3 or TRBV12-4 and TRBJ1-4; no firm D call. Trimming cost V 5 bases and J 7 bases, with 14 bases left between them. This CDR3 comprises 14 residues.